One TCR beta chain is described in this entry. The sample comes from a study of response to subunit inactivated influenza vaccine. From the RT-PCR reads, TCRdb called clonotypes with MiXCR, one entry per CDR3 protein. The sample consists of roughly 500,000 distinct CDR3 sequences, around 25% of them appearing once. The TCR comes from a man aged 45 to 65 who received an inactivated influenza vaccine. Here the sequenced sample was CD4+ T cells sorted from PBMCs, taken approximately 5 days after vaccination.

This CDR3 reads CAISDRGSNYGYTF. CDR3 coding DNA: TGTGCCATCAGCGACAGGGGATCTAACTATGGCTACACCTTC. The chain couples TRBV10-3 to TRBJ1-2; 8 nucleotides line up with TRBD1. This CDR3 region has 14 residues. Losses at the gene ends were 6 bases for V and 0 bases for J; bases not matched to a gene: 3. CDR1 is ENHRY, CDR2 SYGVKD, per germline.